This TCR beta chain derives from a study of blood T cell repertoires in COVID-19. At the level of the study: Italy, Spain and the United States were the sources of the convalescent and acute COVID-19 samples. T cells, B-cell-depleted T cells, or PBMCs provided the cDNA or gDNA that served as material.

Produced via immunoSEQ multiplex PCR; TCRdb's table is partial and in-frame only. The sample lists under 250,000 clones; over 70% were seen once. This clone has only a few counts. V was pared by 5 bases and J by 2 bases, with 15 bases between. The CDR3 consists of 16 residues. Germline assignment: CDR1 SGHAT and CDR2 FQNNGV. This chain links TRBV11-2 with TRBJ2-2; possible D gene TRBD2, 6 bases. Sample: peripheral blood. The source is a woman aged 45-59 years with acute or convalescent COVID-19. Here the CDR3 reads CASSPDGTFNTGELFF. The CDR3 DNA is TGTGCCAGCAGCCCTGACGGGACTTTCAACACCGGGGAGCTGTTTTTT.